The 32 T cell receptor beta chains below come from one sample, sequenced in a study of T cells in Graves' hyperthyroidism and ophthalmopathy. Authors of the study amplified TCR beta CDR3 regions from RNA transcripts. The HTBI primer set served for first-round RT-PCR of the TCR CDR3. Using its own MiXCR run on the multiplex PCR reads, TCRdb lists one record per CDR3 protein. The sample yields around 300,000 distinct CDR3 sequences, approximately 13% seen once. Material: blood. These receptors came from a woman aged 40 to 50 with Graves' ophthalmopathy.

This clonotype was picked up many times. This chain uses TRBV5-8 with TRBJ1-1; D perhaps matches TRBD1 (5 bases). The germline V gene encodes CDR1 SGHTS and CDR2 YDEGEE. V was clipped by 2 bases and J by 4 bases, with 9 bases between them. The CDR3 contains 13 residues. Written as DNA, the CDR3 is TGTGCCAGCAGCTTAGGAGGGACCACTGAAGCTTTCTTT. Translated, it gives CASSLGGTTEAFF.

This chain uses TRBV20-1 with TRBJ2-5, with a weak D call TRBD1 (5 bases). CDR1 is DFQATT, CDR2 SNEGSKA, per germline (reference sequence). This CDR3 has 15 residues. V gave up 2 bases and J gave up 2 bases, with 15 bases separating them. The CDR3 protein is CSARPPGARQETQYF. The CDR3 nucleotides are TGCAGTGCTAGACCCCCTGGGGCGCGTCAAGAGACCCAGTACTTC.

This clonotype has a count of ten or more. The chain uses TRBV3-1 and TRBJ1-2; possibly TRBD1 for D (5 bases). Germline CDR1 and CDR2: LGHDT and YNNKEL (reference sequence). V gave up 5 bases and J gave up 8 bases, with 15 bases separating them. CDR3 length equals 13 residues. The CDR3 nucleotides are TGTGCCAGCAGCGACGCGGGGCGGTGGGGCTACACCTTC. Translated, it gives CASSDAGRWGYTF.

The CDR3 spells CASSLAGGTHNEKLFF. The CDR3 DNA follows: TGCGCCAGCAGCTTGGCGGGGGGCACTCATAATGAAAAACTGTTTTTT. J is TRBJ1-4 and V is TRBV5-1, with TRBD1 as a possible D gene (6 bases). V shed 0 bases and J shed 4 bases, with 13 bases lying between them. Germline loops: CDR1 SGHRS, CDR2 YFSETQ. The CDR3 has 16 residues.

This clonotype was counted ten times or more. The chain recombines TRBV12-3 or TRBV12-4 with TRBJ1-5; a possible D gene is TRBD1 (5 bases). The germline V and J ends were trimmed by 5 bases and 6 bases, with 20 bases remaining between them. The CDR3 runs to 16 residues. This CDR3 reads CASSARGQGGSQPQHF. In DNA form, the CDR3 reads TGTGCCAGCAGTGCCCGAGGTCAGGGCGGCAGTCAGCCCCAGCATTTT.

Concerning this clonotype: A single base separates this from a much larger clone, so it may be a read error. J is TRBJ1-1 and V is TRBV28; no firm D call. The CDR3 contains 13 residues. The germline V gene encodes CDR1 MDHEN and CDR2 SYDVKM. The CDR3 is CASGFPPPTEAFF. The CDR3 nucleotides are TGTGCCAGCGGTTTCCCCCCCCCGACTGAAGCTTTCTTT. The full variable domain, in which reference TRBV28 and TRBJ1-1 provide the parts outside the CDR3, is DVKVTQSSRYLVKRTGEKVFLECVQDMDHENMFWYRQDPGLGLRLIYFSYDVKMKEKGDIPEGYSVSREKKERFSLILESASTNQTSMYLCASGFPPPTEAFFGQGTRLTVV.

There are many counts of this clonotype. The rearrangement joins TRBV12-3 or TRBV12-4 to TRBJ1-1; D call uncertain. V dropped 2 bases and J dropped 0 bases, with 10 bases sitting between them. The CDR3 consists of 15 residues. The CDR3 loop reads CASSLSSGLNTEAFF. CDR3 DNA: TGTGCCAGCAGTTTATCTTCTGGGTTGAACACTGAAGCTTTCTTT.

V and J are TRBV2 and TRBJ2-7; TRBD2 is a possible D gene (6 bases). Germline CDR1 reads SNHLY; CDR2 reads FYNNEI. V shed 5 bases and J shed 0 bases, with 8 bases lying between them. CDR3 length: 13 amino acids. Here the CDR3 DNA reads TGTGCCAGCAGTCGGGACTTCTCCTACGAGCAGTACTTC. Translating gives CASSRDFSYEQYF.

This clonotype was detected a few times. The rearrangement links TRBV18 to TRBJ2-3, with D perhaps given as TRBD1 or TRBD2 (5 bases each). The germline CDR1 and CDR2 sequences are KGHSH and LQKENI. Trimming took 1 base from V and 5 from J, leaving 16 bases between them. CDR3 length: 16 residues. The CDR3 reads CASSPRTGIGGDTQYF. In DNA, the CDR3 is TGTGCCAGCTCACCACGTACGGGAATTGGGGGAGATACGCAGTATTTT.

This clonotype appeared many times. The CDR3 DNA is TGTGCCAGCCGCCTTGGGACAGATACGCAGTATTTT. This gives the protein CASRLGTDTQYF. The rearrangement uses TRBV2 and TRBJ2-3; D ambiguous. CDR3 length equals 12 residues. CDR1 is SNHLY and CDR2 is FYNNEI in the germline V gene. V was cut by 8 bases and J by 3 bases, with 9 bases left in between.

This clonotype was detected once. CDR3 protein: CATSRLGQANEKLFF. The DNA for the CDR3 is TGTGCCACCAGCAGGCTGGGACAGGCTAATGAAAAACTGTTTTTT. V is TRBV15 and J is TRBJ1-4, with TRBD1 identical over 8 bases. The junction had 3 bases not matched to a gene; V was cut back by 3 bases and J by 3 bases. CDR1 and CDR2 (germline): LNHNV, YYDKDF (reference sequence). The CDR3 length is 15 residues. Combining the CDR3 with reference TRBV15 and TRBJ1-4 gives the whole variable domain DAMVIQNPRYQVTQFGKPVTLSCSQTLNHNVMYWYQQKSSQAPKLLFHYYDKDFNNEADTPDNFQSRRPNTSFCFLDIRSPGLGDTAMYLCATSRLGQANEKLFFGSGTQLSVL.

Many counts were recorded for this clonotype. The chain joins TRBV28 to TRBJ1-1; D remains unclear. Trimming shortened V by 7 bases and J by 9 bases, and 18 bases separated the two germline ends. CDR1 MDHEN and CDR2 SYDVKM come from the germline V gene. This CDR3 has 13 residues. The CDR3 protein is CASNDHAEVKAFF. For the CDR3, the DNA is TGTGCCAGCAATGATCACGCGGAGGTGAAAGCTTTCTTT.

This clonotype was seen a few times. This sequence joins TRBV3-1 and TRBJ1-4, with a weak D call TRBD1 (5 bases). CDR1 and CDR2 (germline): LGHDT, YNNKEL (reference sequence). The CDR3 extends over 17 amino acids. Trimming shortened V by 2 bases and J by 11 bases, and 24 bases separated the two germline ends. In nucleotides, the CDR3 is TGTGCCAGCAGCCAACCTCCAACAGGAAAGGTGGGCGCTAAACTGTTTTTT. This encodes CASSQPPTGKVGAKLFF.

This clonotype occurred a few times. This rearrangement joins TRBV20-1 to TRBJ1-5; D is unclear. The length of the CDR3 is 12 residues. Germline V gene lookup returns CDR1 DFQATT and CDR2 SNEGSKA (reference sequence). V was pared by 2 bases and J by 2 bases, with 4 bases between. The CDR3 bases are TGCAGTGCTAGAAGCGGCAATCAGCCCCAGCATTTT. Amino acids: CSARSGNQPQHF.

In this sample, this clonotype turned up a few times. V is TRBV18 and J is TRBJ1-1; TRBD1 matches at 8 bases. This CDR3 has 13 residues. From germline, CDR1 is KGHSH and CDR2 LQKENI. J was trimmed by 4 bases and V by 9 bases; bases with no gene match: 7. The CDR3 is CASKQGEATEAFF. The CDR3 bases are TGTGCCAGTAAACAGGGGGAAGCCACTGAAGCTTTCTTT.

This clonotype has a count of ten or more. V usage is TRBV28 and J usage is TRBJ1-1, with unresolved D. The germline V and J ends were trimmed by 5 bases and 7 bases, with 14 bases remaining between them. This CDR3 has 13 amino acids. Germline V gives CDR1 MDHEN, CDR2 SYDVKM. The CDR3 protein is CASSILSRDEAFF. The CDR3 DNA is TGTGCCAGCAGTATACTGTCCCGAGATGAAGCTTTCTTT.

This clonotype was detected many times. The chain has TRBV27 and TRBJ2-4, with a possible D match to TRBD2 (5 bases). V gave up 6 bases and J gave up 5 bases, with 11 bases separating them. The CDR3 sequence is 13 residues long. From germline, CDR1 is MNHEY and CDR2 SMNVEV (reference sequence). The CDR3 bases are TGTGCCAGCAGGAGGGTTAACGAAAACATTCAGTACTTC. This gives the protein CASRRVNENIQYF.

This clonotype was recorded at least ten times. The chain uses TRBV2 and TRBJ1-6, with D hard to call. Germline-derived CDR1 and CDR2 are SNHLY and FYNNEI. Deletions cut 7 bases from V and 0 bases from J, with 7 bases between. The CDR3 contains 14 residues. CDR3 loop: CASIKSSYNSPLHF. In nucleotides, the CDR3 is TGTGCCAGCATTAAGAGCTCCTATAATTCACCCCTCCACTTT. Full variable domain (remainder filled in from reference TRBV2 and TRBJ1-6): EPEVTQTPSHQVTQMGQEVILRCVPISNHLYFYWYRQILGQKVEFLVSFYNNEISEKSEIFDDQFSVERPDGSNFTLKIRSTKLEDSAMYFCASIKSSYNSPLHFGNGTRLTVT.

This clonotype was found many times. The chain recombines TRBV7-2 with TRBJ1-1; no clear D gene. The CDR3 extends over 13 amino acids. Germline CDR1 reads SGHTA; CDR2 reads FQGNSA. Trimming took 5 bases from V and 3 from J, leaving 10 bases between them. For the CDR3, the DNA is TGTGCCAGCAGCCCCGACCGGTACACTGAAGCTTTCTTT. Protein sequence: CASSPDRYTEAFF.

This clonotype came up a few times. The chain recombines TRBV6-1 with TRBJ1-1, with D perhaps matching TRBD1 (6 bases). Germline loops: CDR1 MNHNS, CDR2 SASEGT. The germline V and J ends were trimmed by 7 bases and 4 bases, with 13 bases remaining between them. This CDR3 contains 13 residues. The CDR3 is CASIRQEATEAFF. In DNA form, the CDR3 reads TGTGCCAGCATAAGACAGGAAGCCACTGAAGCTTTCTTT.

There are many counts of this clonotype. This chain uses TRBV7-9 with TRBJ2-1; tentatively, D is TRBD2 (9 bases). Per germline, CDR1 SEHNR and CDR2 FQNEAQ (reference sequence). The length of the CDR3 is 19 residues. V gave up 5 bases and J gave up 2 bases, with 25 bases separating them. Here the CDR3 DNA reads TGTGCCAGCAGCACCTCAGGGGGCGGAGTAGCGGGAGCCTACAATGAGCAGTTCTTC. This gives the protein CASSTSGGGVAGAYNEQFF.

This clonotype occurred a few times. The chain uses TRBV10-3 and TRBJ1-5; no reliable D call. The CDR3 runs to 15 residues. The germline V and J ends were trimmed by 8 bases and 1 base, with 15 bases remaining between them. The germline V gene encodes CDR1 ENHRY and CDR2 SYGVKD. The CDR3 nucleotides are TGTGCCATCGGAGGAGACGGAATAAGCAATCAGCCCCAGCATTTT. This codes for CAIGGDGISNQPQHF.

Points on this clonotype: Relative to the germline gene, one junction end is altered; a read error may explain this. This rearrangement joins TRBV7-2 to TRBJ2-5; D gene ambiguous. The CDR3 has 13 residues. Germline CDR1 and CDR2: SGHTA and FQGNSA. The CDR3 DNA follows: TGTGCCAGCACCCGGACCTACCAAGAGCCCCAGTACTTC. Amino acids: CASTRTYQEPQYF.

This clonotype was seen at least ten times. This chain links TRBV6-1 with TRBJ2-3; 8 bases are shared with TRBD1. With 5 bases clipped from V and 6 bases from J, the junction kept 16 bases outside the gene matches. The CDR3 extends over 17 amino acids. Germline lookup yields CDR1 MNHNS and CDR2 SASEGT. Here the CDR3 reads CASSKTGTGSYWDTQYF. In DNA, the CDR3 is TGTGCCAGCAGTAAAACCGGGACAGGATCTTATTGGGATACGCAGTATTTT.

This clonotype was counted ten times or more. The gene calls are TRBV7-2 and TRBJ2-4; D is unresolved. The CDR3 runs to 19 residues. The ends were cut back, 5 bases at V and 8 bases at J, with 31 bases in the middle. Germline CDR1 is SGHTA and CDR2 is FQGNSA. The CDR3 coding sequence is TGTGCCAGCAGCCTTCCCAGGCATGGCGTTCAGCTGGAGCGAGACATTCAGTACTTC. This encodes CASSLPRHGVQLERDIQYF.

There are many counts of this clonotype. The chain links TRBV27 to TRBJ2-3; D remains unclear. The CDR3 sequence is 12 residues long. V dropped 7 bases and J dropped 1 base, with 6 bases sitting between them. Looked up from germline, CDR1 is MNHEY and CDR2 is SMNVEV (reference sequence). The DNA for the CDR3 is TGTGCCAGCATCTCCGGCACAGATACGCAGTATTTT. Its protein is CASISGTDTQYF.

The genes are TRBV11-2 and TRBJ1-4; tentatively, D is TRBD1 (5 bases). The CDR3 consists of 15 residues. In germline, CDR1 is SGHAT, CDR2 FQNNGV. V was pared by 1 base and J by 8 bases, with 14 bases between. The CDR3 spells CASSLGGQGWEKLFF. CDR3 DNA: TGTGCCAGCAGCTTAGGGGGCCAGGGATGGGAAAAACTGTTTTTT.

This clonotype turned up a few times. This chain connects TRBV6-2 or TRBV6-3 to TRBJ2-3, with unresolved D. The CDR3 runs to 14 residues. The V gene's germline CDR1 is MNHEY and CDR2 SVGEGT. Trimming took off 0 bases at V and 0 bases at J, with 4 bases between the two ends. The CDR3 DNA sequence: TGTGCCAGCAGTTACTCGCTCAGCACAGATACGCAGTATTTT. It is translated as CASSYSLSTDTQYF.

This clonotype showed up many times. The V call is TRBV7-8, the J call TRBJ2-5; no reliable D call. The germline gives CDR1 SGHVS, CDR2 FQNEAQ. The CDR3 is made up of 13 amino acids. V lost 5 bases and J lost 2, with 9 bases in between. The CDR3 DNA follows: TGTGCCAGCAGCAAGATGTTGCAAGAGACCCAGTACTTC. It codes for CASSKMLQETQYF.

This clonotype has a count of ten or more. The chain has TRBV7-8 and TRBJ1-5; tentative D call: TRBD1 (6 bases). V lost 1 base and J 5 bases, leaving 12 bases between the germline ends. Germline V gene sequence: CDR1 SGHVS, CDR2 FQNEAQ. The CDR3 runs 15 residues. This CDR3 reads CASSLVSGEYQPQHF. The CDR3 DNA sequence: TGTGCCAGCAGCTTAGTTTCAGGGGAGTATCAGCCCCAGCATTTT.

This clonotype was counted only a few times. J is TRBJ2-7 and V is TRBV5-4; D ambiguous. The germline V and J ends were trimmed by 0 bases and 6 bases, with 10 bases remaining between them. The CDR3 sequence is 13 residues long. Germline assignment: CDR1 SGHNT and CDR2 YYREEE (reference sequence). Here the CDR3 DNA reads TGTGCCAGCAGCTTGGCCAAGATTGGCGAGCAGTACTTC. Amino acids: CASSLAKIGEQYF.

The chain couples TRBV28 to TRBJ1-1; 11 nucleotides align to TRBD1. V shed 3 bases, J shed 1 base, and the junction held 10 bases outside the gene matches. The germline V gene encodes CDR1 MDHEN and CDR2 SYDVKM. CDR3 length equals 18 residues. CDR3 DNA: TGTGCCAGCAGTTTCTCCCCTGGGACAGGGGGTCGGAACACTGAAGCTTTCTTT. It encodes CASSFSPGTGGRNTEAFF.